This T cell receptor (beta chain) was captured by sequencing in a study of blood T cell repertoires in COVID-19. Clones were read by immunoSEQ multiplex PCR, and TCRdb kept only the in-frame ones, dropping some. The sample lists roughly 100,000 clones; around 75% were seen once. The CDR3 has 15 residues. V lost 2 bases and J lost 4, with 10 bases in between. Germline-derived CDR1 and CDR2 are SGHRS and YFSETQ. The chain joins TRBV5-1 to TRBJ2-6; D unclear. The TCR sequence derives from a human donor with acute or convalescent COVID-19. The donor label of this sample is uncertain. Sample: peripheral blood. CDR3 DNA: TGCGCCAGCAGCTTCTCTACCGCGGGGGCCAACGTCCTGACTTTC. This gives the protein CASSFSTAGANVLTF. Full variable domain (remainder filled in from reference TRBV5-1 and TRBJ2-6): KAGVTQTPRYLIKTRGQQVTLSCSPISGHRSVSWYQQTPGQGLQFLFEYFSETQRNKGNFPGRFSGRQFSNSRSEMNVSTLELGDSALYLCASSFSTAGANVLTFGAGSRLTVL.